Below, one TCR beta chain is given with its context. The antigen it recognizes is unknown. Base qualities were left out, and no much larger clone turns up one base away. Sequencing of TCRB CDR3 was done on genomic DNA with the immunoSEQ assay. The study's processing was this. Only productive TCRB rearrangements were included in the analyses. A clone was defined by a unique TCRB CDR3 sequence, and clonality was computed as a productive clonality index based on Shannon entropy. Repertoire overlap between two samples was calculated from the template counts of each clone relative to total templates per sample. V-gene usage from TCRB sequencing and V-gene usage measured by flow cytometry were correlated (Spearman r of around 0.6). Held by TCRdb, this immuneACCESS table contains in-frame sequences only and omits some clones. Under half of the omission traces to an unresolved V gene where checked; the cause of the rest is unknown. The V and J calls and clone size come from that table; D and trimming were worked out from the DNA. The sample table lists tens of thousands of clones, approximately 80% of them with a count of one. The leading ten clones occupy roughly 3.2% of the sample.

These data are taken from a study of somatic mutations in cytotoxic T cells in rheumatoid arthritis (dated by TCRdb to the late 2010s). Study-wide context: A FACSAria II or Sony SH800 was used to flow-sort some V beta antibody-stained T-cell populations at nearly 100% purity, and TCRB sequencing was also done on sorted V beta1+ cells. The study asked whether expanded CD8+ T-cell clones in newly diagnosed, untreated rheumatoid arthritis carry somatic mutations, and used TCRB deep sequencing to characterize clonality. For 60 to 80 rheumatoid arthritis patients and 20 or so healthy controls, TCRB deep sequencing was carried out. The median ages of the patient and control groups were essentially identical. The paper as a whole reports these results and caveats: The expanded CD8+ clones had unknown antigen targets, and not appearing in virus-specific databases did not rule out that they were virus-specific. The finding that TRBV07 was slightly underrepresented in patients was left unadjusted for multiple comparisons. CD8+ T-cell clonality did not differ significantly between rheumatoid arthritis patients and age-matched healthy controls. In patients, CD8+ clonality rose with age (Spearman r ~ 0.49), which was not the case in healthy controls. Several identical CD8+ TCRB sequences were found in both blood and synovial fluid, and in about an eighth of the 65 patients the largest CD8+ clone exceeded 20% of CD8+ cells.

Healthy controls were over 15 blood donors whose buffy coats were used, with a median age of roughly 53 years (range about 21-75) and around 60% female. On an AutoMACS, CD4+ and CD8+ cells were isolated via positive magnetic bead selection, and their purity was verified by flow cytometry. Ficoll-Paque PLUS density gradient separation was used to isolate peripheral blood mononuclear cells. DNA was extracted from CD4-enriched, CD8-enriched or PBMC samples with Nucleospin Tissue or Tissue XS kits and quantified with a Qubit 2.0 fluorometer. CDR3 length: 14 amino acids, cysteine to phenylalanine. The CDR3 DNA has 42 bases and is translated from base 1. V drops 3 bases and J drops 3 bases, leaving 9 bases in between. The germline V gene supplies CDR1 MDHEN and CDR2 SYDVKM.

In this chain, TRBV28 is recombined with TRBJ1-5, with the identity of the D gene unclear. The sequence was obtained from a man aged 35-49 years in good health. The sequenced sample was CD8+ T cells sorted from blood. The DNA sequence is given as TGTGCCAGCAGTTTGGGTCAGATCAATCAGCCCCAGCATTTT. Its amino acids are CASSLGQINQPQHF.